Presented here are 24 T cell receptor beta chains from one specimen sequenced in a study of cytomegalovirus exposure and HLA in healthy donors. PCR amplification relied on 60 Vbeta primers (plus 13 Jbeta primers). The protocol was immunoSEQ multiplex PCR, while the TCRdb copy is restricted to in-frame clones and leaves out a portion. The sample lists roughly 180,000 clones, roughly 80% occurring once. Sequenced input: PBMCs. These receptors came from a male donor in good health and CMV-seronegative.

The chain couples TRBV27 to TRBJ1-2; possible D gene TRBD1, 5 bases. Germline V CDR1 and CDR2: MNHEY, SMNVEV (reference sequence). V was shortened by 4 bases and J by 4 bases, with 10 bases between the two germline ends. The CDR3 is 13 amino acids. DNA of the CDR3: TGTGCCAGCAGTTCGGACATTACCTATGGCTACACCTTC. Amino acid sequence: CASSSDITYGYTF.

In this sample, this clone turned up once. The chain links TRBV7-2 to TRBJ2-7; no clear D. The CDR3 covers 13 residues. V was pared by 1 base and J by 1 base, with 5 bases between. CDR1 is SGHTA and CDR2 is FQGNSA in the germline V gene. The CDR3 here is CASSLDRSYEQYF. The CDR3 DNA is TGTGCCAGCAGCTTAGACAGATCCTACGAGCAGTACTTC.

Here the CDR3 reads CASSLRQGPYEQYF. DNA for the CDR3: TGTGCCAGCAGCTTAAGACAGGGCCCCTACGAGCAGTACTTC. This chain joins TRBV11-2 and TRBJ2-7; 7 bases map to TRBD1. The CDR3 runs 14 residues. With V trimmed by 2 bases and J by 2 bases, 3 bases remained unmatched. Germline loops: CDR1 SGHAT, CDR2 FQNNGV. The variable domain in full, completed from reference TRBV11-2 and TRBJ2-7, reads EAGVAQSPRYKIIEKRQSVAFWCNPISGHATLYWYQQILGQGPKLLIQFQNNGVVDDSQLPKDRFSAERLKGVDSTLKIQPAKLEDSAVYLCASSLRQGPYEQYFGPGTRLTVT.

Concerning this clone: This CDR3 is also generated by other DNA sequences in the sample. V gene TRBV9 combines with J gene TRBJ2-5, with a weak D call TRBD1 (6 bases). Looked up from germline, CDR1 is SGDLS and CDR2 is YYNGEE. The CDR3 contains 13 residues. The germline V and J ends were trimmed by 2 bases and 5 bases, with 10 bases remaining between them. CDR3 nucleotides: TGTGCCAGCAGCGTCTCAGGGGCCGAGACCCAGTACTTC. Amino acid sequence: CASSVSGAETQYF.

V is TRBV15 and J is TRBJ1-1; tentatively, D is TRBD1 (6 bases). Trimming pared 0 bases from V and 4 bases from J, leaving 12 bases between. This CDR3 contains 15 residues. Germline V gives CDR1 LNHNV, CDR2 YYDKDF (reference sequence). As DNA, the CDR3 is TGTGCCACCAGCAGAGATTATGAGGGGGTCACTGAAGCTTTCTTT. This encodes CATSRDYEGVTEAFF.

The V and J genes are TRBV7-6 and TRBJ2-3; 12 bases map to TRBD2. This CDR3 region has 20 residues. CDR1 and CDR2 (germline): SGHVS, FNYEAQ. The trim removed 5 bases at V and 4 bases at J, leaving 19 bases unmatched. CDR3 bases: TGTGCCAGCAGCCCCCTGGGACTAGCGGGCCCTTTGGGGATCGCAGATACGCAGTATTTT. This codes for CASSPLGLAGPLGIADTQYF.

The chain recombines TRBV21-1 with TRBJ1-1; the table names TRBD1, a call not compared with the DNA. TRBV21-1 counts as a pseudogene. This CDR3 spans 15 amino acids. The CDR3 spells CASSKKGIKGSEAFF. The CDR3 bases are TGTGCCAGCAGCAAAAAAGGGATTAAGGGGTCTGAAGCTTTCTTT.

V usage is TRBV18 and J usage is TRBJ1-4; 11 positions match TRBD1. V gave up 1 base and J gave up 5 bases; unmatched junction bases: 0. This CDR3 comprises 15 residues. Looked up from germline, CDR1 is KGHSH and CDR2 is LQKENI. CDR3 sequence: CASSPRDRGNEKLFF. CDR3 DNA: TGTGCCAGCTCACCACGGGACAGGGGGAATGAAAAACTGTTTTTT.

This chain joins TRBV27 and TRBJ2-3, with TRBD1 matching over 7 bases. The CDR3 runs to 14 residues. Losses at the gene ends were 8 bases for V and 2 bases for J; bases not matched to a gene: 7. Germline V lookup: CDR1 MNHEY, CDR2 SMNVEV (reference sequence). This chain's CDR3 is CASGRDSPTDTQYF. The CDR3 DNA is TGTGCCAGCGGACGGGACAGCCCCACAGATACGCAGTATTTT.

The chain carries TRBV15 and TRBJ1-3; 8 bases match TRBD1. From germline, CDR1 is LNHNV and CDR2 YYDKDF (reference sequence). The CDR3 loop spans 17 amino acids. V lost 1 base to trimming and J lost 0 bases; unmatched junction nucleotides: 5. The CDR3 nucleotides read TGTGCCACCAGCAGAGGGACAGGGACCCTCTCTGGAAACACCATATATTTT. Amino acids: CATSRGTGTLSGNTIYF. Using reference TRBV15 and TRBJ1-3 for the parts outside the CDR3, the full variable domain is DAMVIQNPRYQVTQFGKPVTLSCSQTLNHNVMYWYQQKSSQAPKLLFHYYDKDFNNEADTPDNFQSRRPNTSFCFLDIRSPGLGDTAMYLCATSRGTGTLSGNTIYFGEGSWLTVV.

V and J are TRBV7-2 and TRBJ1-3; perhaps TRBD1 as D (5 bases). The V gene's germline CDR1 is SGHTA and CDR2 FQGNSA. The length of the CDR3 is 15 residues. Trimming cost V 5 bases and J 4 bases, with 15 bases left between them. CDR3 coding DNA: TGTGCCAGCAGCCCTGGAAGCGGGGGAGGAAACACCATATATTTT. It yields the protein CASSPGSGGGNTIYF.

The genes are TRBV28 and TRBJ2-5; D might be TRBD2 (5 bases). This CDR3 is 14 amino acids long. The germline gives CDR1 MDHEN, CDR2 SYDVKM. V was clipped by 5 bases and J by 1 base, with 11 bases between them. DNA for the CDR3: TGTGCCAGCAGTACTACTAGACCCCAAGAGACCCAGTACTTC. Translating gives CASSTTRPQETQYF.

The V gene is TRBV6-5, the J gene TRBJ1-2; D remains unclear. This CDR3 has 14 amino acids. V lost 0 bases to trimming and J lost 5 bases, with 10 bases between them. Germline V gene data show CDR1 as MNHEY and CDR2 as SVGAGI. This CDR3 reads CASSYSRVGYGYTF. The CDR3 DNA reads TGTGCCAGCAGTTACTCGAGGGTCGGATATGGCTACACCTTC.

The chain couples TRBV29-1 to TRBJ2-3; 7 bases are a match to TRBD2. V was clipped by 5 bases and J by 0 bases; unmatched bases: 11. This CDR3 has 16 residues. Germline V gene sequence: CDR1 SQVTM, CDR2 ANQGSEA. DNA for the CDR3: TGCAGCGTTTCGGGTAGGGGTAGCGGGAGCACAGATACGCAGTATTTT. The encoded protein is CSVSGRGSGSTDTQYF.

The chain is built from TRBV7-9 and TRBJ1-4; 8 bases line up with TRBD1. CDR1 and CDR2 from the germline V gene are SEHNR and FQNEAQ (reference sequence). V lost 3 bases and J lost 5; bases outside the gene matches: 2. The CDR3 totals 14 residues. CDR3 nucleotide sequence: TGTGCCAGCAGCTTCGGACAGGGAAATGAAAAACTGTTTTTT. Translating it yields CASSFGQGNEKLFF.

V is TRBV28 and J is TRBJ2-7; no reliable D call. With 8 bases removed from V and 3 bases from J, the gap between germline ends came to 11 bases. This CDR3 has 12 amino acids. Germline V gives CDR1 MDHEN, CDR2 SYDVKM. The CDR3 region has the DNA TGTGCCAGCCTCGGTAGACTCTACGAGCAGTACTTC. Translation: CASLGRLYEQYF.

This rearrangement joins TRBV4-2 to TRBJ2-5, with D perhaps matching TRBD1 (5 bases). This CDR3 comprises 16 residues. V was trimmed by 2 bases and J by 4 bases, leaving 17 bases between them. Germline values: CDR1 LGHNA, CDR2 YNFKEQ. Here the CDR3 reads CASSQLGERGGETQYF. CDR3 bases: TGTGCCAGCAGCCAACTAGGAGAAAGGGGCGGAGAGACCCAGTACTTC.

The J gene is TRBJ2-2, the V gene TRBV28; D perhaps matches TRBD1 (5 bases). This CDR3 spans 16 amino acids. Trimming took 6 bases from V and 5 from J, leaving 19 bases between them. Germline CDR1 and CDR2: MDHEN and SYDVKM. CDR3 in DNA: TGTGCCAGCAGCCTTGAACAGGCATTGGTAACCGGGGAGCTGTTTTTT. Protein product: CASSLEQALVTGELFF.

The rearrangement joins TRBV28 to TRBJ2-7; TRBD1 agrees at 8 bases. This CDR3 comprises 14 residues. V was pared by 7 bases and J by 4 bases, with 9 bases of the junction left unmatched. Germline V gene data show CDR1 as MDHEN and CDR2 as SYDVKM. The DNA for the CDR3 is TGTGCCAGCACCCCGCCCAACAGGGGGTACGAGCAGTACTTC. Its translation: CASTPPNRGYEQYF.

The CDR3 DNA is TGTGCCAGCAAAAGGGGGGGGGCGAATCAGCCCCAGCATTTT. This encodes CASKRGGANQPQHF. This chain joins TRBV27 and TRBJ1-5, with TRBD1 as a possible D gene (6 bases). CDR3 length equals 14 residues. Germline V gene lookup returns CDR1 MNHEY and CDR2 SMNVEV (reference sequence). Deletions cut 7 bases from V and 4 bases from J, with 14 bases between.

The rearrangement uses TRBV7-8 and TRBJ2-1, with TRBD2 matching 9 bases. CDR1 is SGHVS, CDR2 FQNEAQ, per germline. With V trimmed by 4 bases and J by 3 bases, 7 bases remained unmatched. CDR3 length: 16 amino acids. CDR3 DNA sequence: TGTGCCAGCAGCTCGACTAGCGGCACCCACTACAATGAGCAGTTCTTC. Translated, it gives CASSSTSGTHYNEQFF.

This clone is a singleton in its sample. This chain connects TRBV28 to TRBJ2-1; tentative D call: TRBD1 (7 bases). V lost 5 bases and J 2 bases, leaving 13 bases between the germline ends. Germline V gene lookup returns CDR1 MDHEN and CDR2 SYDVKM. The CDR3 extends over 15 amino acids. The CDR3 reads CASSPGDSPYNEQFF. The CDR3, as DNA: TGTGCCAGCAGTCCGGGGGACAGTCCCTACAATGAGCAGTTCTTC.

CDR3 in amino acids: CASSSDRGGEKLFF. DNA of the CDR3: TGTGCCAGCAGTTCAGACAGGGGAGGTGAAAAACTGTTTTTT. The V and J genes are TRBV6-1 and TRBJ1-4; 8 nucleotides line up with TRBD1. Germline V CDR1 and CDR2: MNHNS, SASEGT. V lost 5 bases, J lost 7 bases, and 6 bases stayed unmatched. The CDR3 length is 14 residues.

The rearrangement links TRBV21-1 to TRBJ2-2; the table's D call, TRBD1, has no DNA check behind it. TRBV21-1 is labeled a pseudogene. The CDR3 spans 13 residues. In DNA, the CDR3 is TGTGCCAGCAGCACCGACAGGTCCGGGGAGCTGTTTTTT. Its protein is CASSTDRSGELFF.